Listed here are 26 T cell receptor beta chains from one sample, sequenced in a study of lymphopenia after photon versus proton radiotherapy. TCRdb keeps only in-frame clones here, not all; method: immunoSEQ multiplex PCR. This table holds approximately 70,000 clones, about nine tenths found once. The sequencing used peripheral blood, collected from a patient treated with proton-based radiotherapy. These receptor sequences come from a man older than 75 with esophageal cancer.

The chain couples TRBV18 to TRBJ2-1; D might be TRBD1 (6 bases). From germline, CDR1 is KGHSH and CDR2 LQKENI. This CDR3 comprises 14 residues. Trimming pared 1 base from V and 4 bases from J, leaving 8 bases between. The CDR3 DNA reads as TGTGCCAGCTCACCACAACAGGGATACAATGAGCAGTTCTTC. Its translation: CASSPQQGYNEQFF.

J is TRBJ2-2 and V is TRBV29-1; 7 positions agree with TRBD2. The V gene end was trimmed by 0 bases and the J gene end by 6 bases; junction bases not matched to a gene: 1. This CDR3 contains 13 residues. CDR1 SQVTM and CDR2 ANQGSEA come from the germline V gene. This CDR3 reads CSVEEAGAGELFF. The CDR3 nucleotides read TGCAGCGTTGAAGAGGCGGGGGCCGGGGAGCTGTTTTTT.

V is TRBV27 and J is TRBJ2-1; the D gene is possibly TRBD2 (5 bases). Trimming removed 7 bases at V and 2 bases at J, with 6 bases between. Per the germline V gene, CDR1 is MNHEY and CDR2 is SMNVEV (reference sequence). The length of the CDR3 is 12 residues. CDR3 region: CASTGTYNEQFF. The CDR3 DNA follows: TGTGCCAGCACCGGGACCTACAATGAGCAGTTCTTC.

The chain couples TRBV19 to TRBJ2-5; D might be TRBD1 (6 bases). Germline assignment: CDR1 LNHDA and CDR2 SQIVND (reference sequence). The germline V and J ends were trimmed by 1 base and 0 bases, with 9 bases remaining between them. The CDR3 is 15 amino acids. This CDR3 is CASSIGTAYQETQYF. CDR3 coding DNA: TGTGCCAGTAGTATAGGGACAGCCTACCAAGAGACCCAGTACTTC.

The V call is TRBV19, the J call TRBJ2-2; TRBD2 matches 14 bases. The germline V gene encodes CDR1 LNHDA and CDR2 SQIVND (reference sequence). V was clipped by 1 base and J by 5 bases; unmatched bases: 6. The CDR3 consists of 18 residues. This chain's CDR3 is CASSIGRGLAGVTGELFF. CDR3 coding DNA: TGTGCCAGTAGTATAGGCAGGGGACTAGCGGGAGTGACCGGGGAGCTGTTTTTT. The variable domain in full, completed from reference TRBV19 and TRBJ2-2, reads DGGITQSPKYLFRKEGQNVTLSCEQNLNHDAMYWYRQDPGQGLRLIYYSQIVNDFQKGDIAEGYSVSREKKESFPLTVTSAQKNPTAFYLCASSIGRGLAGVTGELFFGEGSRLTVL.

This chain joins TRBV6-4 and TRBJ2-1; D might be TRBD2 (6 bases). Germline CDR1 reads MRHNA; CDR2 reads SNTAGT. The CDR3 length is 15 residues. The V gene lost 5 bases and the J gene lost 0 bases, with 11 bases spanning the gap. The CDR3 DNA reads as TGTGCCAGCAGTCCGGGACTTGCCTCCTACAATGAGCAGTTCTTC. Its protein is CASSPGLASYNEQFF.

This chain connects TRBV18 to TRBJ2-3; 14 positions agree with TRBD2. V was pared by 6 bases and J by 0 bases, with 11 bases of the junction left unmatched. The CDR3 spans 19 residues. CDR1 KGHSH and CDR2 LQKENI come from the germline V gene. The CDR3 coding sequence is TGTGCCAGCTCCCCGGCCGGGACTAGCGGGGGCTTTAGCACAGATACGCAGTATTTT. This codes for CASSPAGTSGGFSTDTQYF.

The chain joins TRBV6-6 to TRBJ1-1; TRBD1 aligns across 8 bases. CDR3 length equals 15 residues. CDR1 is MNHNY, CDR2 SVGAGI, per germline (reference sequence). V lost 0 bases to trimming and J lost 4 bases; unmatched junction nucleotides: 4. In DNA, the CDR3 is TGTGCCAGCAGTTACTCGACAGGGGCGGTCACTGAAGCTTTCTTT. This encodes CASSYSTGAVTEAFF.

This CDR3 reads CASSIAPNYGYTF. CDR3 nucleotide sequence: TGTGCCAGTAGTATAGCACCGAACTATGGCTACACCTTC. V and J are TRBV19 and TRBJ1-2; D not resolved. This CDR3 is built from 13 residues. CDR1 is LNHDA and CDR2 is SQIVND in the germline V gene (reference sequence). V was trimmed by 1 base and J by 2 bases, leaving 5 bases between them.

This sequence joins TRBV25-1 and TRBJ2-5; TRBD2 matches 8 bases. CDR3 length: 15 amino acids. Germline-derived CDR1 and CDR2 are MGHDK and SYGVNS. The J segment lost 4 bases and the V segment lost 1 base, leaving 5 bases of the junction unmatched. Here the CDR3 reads CASSESGGPRETQYF. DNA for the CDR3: TGTGCCAGCAGTGAATCGGGAGGGCCGAGAGAGACCCAGTACTTC.

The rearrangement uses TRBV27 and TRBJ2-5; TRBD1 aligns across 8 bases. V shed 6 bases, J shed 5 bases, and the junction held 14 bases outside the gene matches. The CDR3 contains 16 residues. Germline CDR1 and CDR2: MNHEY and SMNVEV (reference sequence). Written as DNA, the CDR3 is TGTGCCAGCAGGACTCCAACCAGGGGGCGCGGGGAGACCCAGTACTTC. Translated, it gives CASRTPTRGRGETQYF.

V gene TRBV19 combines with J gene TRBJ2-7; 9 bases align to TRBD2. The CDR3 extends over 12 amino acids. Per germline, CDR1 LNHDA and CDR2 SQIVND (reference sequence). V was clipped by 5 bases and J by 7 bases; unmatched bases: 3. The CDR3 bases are TGTGCCAGTAGTCTGACTAGCGGTGAGCAGTACTTC. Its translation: CASSLTSGEQYF.

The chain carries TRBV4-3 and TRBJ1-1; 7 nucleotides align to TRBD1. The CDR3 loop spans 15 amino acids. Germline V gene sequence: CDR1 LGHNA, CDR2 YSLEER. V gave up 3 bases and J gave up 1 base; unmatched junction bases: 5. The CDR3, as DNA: TGCGCCAGCAGCCACCTCGGACAGGAGAACACTGAAGCTTTCTTT. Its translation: CASSHLGQENTEAFF.

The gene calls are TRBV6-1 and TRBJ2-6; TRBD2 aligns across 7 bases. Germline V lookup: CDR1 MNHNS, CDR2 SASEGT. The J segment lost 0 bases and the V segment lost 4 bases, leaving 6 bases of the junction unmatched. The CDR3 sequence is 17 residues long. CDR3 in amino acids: CASSGGEGSSGANVLTF. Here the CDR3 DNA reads TGTGCCAGCAGTGGTGGGGAGGGGTCCTCTGGGGCCAACGTCCTGACTTTC.

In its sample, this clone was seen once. In DNA form, the CDR3 reads TGTGCCAGCAGTTTTCAGGGCAGCTCCTACAATGAGCAGTTCTTC. Translation: CASSFQGSSYNEQFF. This chain links TRBV27 with TRBJ2-1; TRBD1 is a possible D gene (5 bases). The CDR3 consists of 15 residues. The ends were cut back, 3 bases at V and 0 bases at J, with 9 bases in the middle. The germline gives CDR1 MNHEY, CDR2 SMNVEV (reference sequence).

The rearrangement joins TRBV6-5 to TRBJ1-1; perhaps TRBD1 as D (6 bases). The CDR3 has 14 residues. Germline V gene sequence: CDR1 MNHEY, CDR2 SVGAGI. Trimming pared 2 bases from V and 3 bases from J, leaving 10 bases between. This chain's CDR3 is CASSYRTAYTEAFF. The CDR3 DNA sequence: TGTGCCAGCAGTTACAGGACAGCCTACACTGAAGCTTTCTTT.

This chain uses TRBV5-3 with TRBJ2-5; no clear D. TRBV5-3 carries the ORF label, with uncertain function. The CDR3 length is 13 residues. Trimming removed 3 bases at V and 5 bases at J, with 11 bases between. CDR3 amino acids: CARSSGIKETQYF. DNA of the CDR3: TGTGCCAGAAGCTCAGGTATTAAGGAGACCCAGTACTTC.

The CDR3 sequence: CASSPAAGAGETQYF. CDR3 bases: TGTGCCAGCTCACCCGCAGCGGGGGCGGGAGAGACCCAGTACTTC. V is TRBV18 and J is TRBJ2-5; 8 bases agree with TRBD2. The CDR3 is made up of 15 amino acids. Germline V gives CDR1 KGHSH, CDR2 LQKENI. Trimming took 3 bases from V and 4 from J; bases not matched to a gene: 7.

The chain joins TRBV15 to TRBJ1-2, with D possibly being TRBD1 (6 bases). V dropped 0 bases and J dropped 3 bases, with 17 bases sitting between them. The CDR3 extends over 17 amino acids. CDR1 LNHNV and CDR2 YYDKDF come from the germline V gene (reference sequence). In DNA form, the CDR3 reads TGTGCCACCAGCAGAGATAGAGACAGGAAAAGGGACTATGGCTACACCTTC. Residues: CATSRDRDRKRDYGYTF. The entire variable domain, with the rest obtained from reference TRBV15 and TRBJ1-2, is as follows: DAMVIQNPRYQVTQFGKPVTLSCSQTLNHNVMYWYQQKSSQAPKLLFHYYDKDFNNEADTPDNFQSRRPNTSFCFLDIRSPGLGDTAMYLCATSRDRDRKRDYGYTFGSGTRLTVV.

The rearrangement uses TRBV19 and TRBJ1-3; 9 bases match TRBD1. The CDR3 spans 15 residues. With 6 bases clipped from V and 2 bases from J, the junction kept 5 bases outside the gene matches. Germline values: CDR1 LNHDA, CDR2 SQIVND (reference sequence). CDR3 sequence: CASSGTGGPGNTIYF. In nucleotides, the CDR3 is TGTGCCAGTAGCGGAACAGGGGGCCCTGGAAACACCATATATTTT.

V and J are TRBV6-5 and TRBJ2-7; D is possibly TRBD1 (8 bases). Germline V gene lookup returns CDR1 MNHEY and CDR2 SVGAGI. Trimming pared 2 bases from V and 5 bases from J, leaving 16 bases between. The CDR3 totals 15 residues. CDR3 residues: CASSYIGTGGDEQYF. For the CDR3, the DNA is TGTGCCAGCAGTTACATTGGAACAGGGGGGGACGAGCAGTACTTC.

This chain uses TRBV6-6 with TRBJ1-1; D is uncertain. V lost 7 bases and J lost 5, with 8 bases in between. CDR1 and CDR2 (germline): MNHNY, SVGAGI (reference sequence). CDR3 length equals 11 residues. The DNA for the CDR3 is TGTGCCAGCACCCGCGGGACTGAAGCTTTCTTT. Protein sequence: CASTRGTEAFF.

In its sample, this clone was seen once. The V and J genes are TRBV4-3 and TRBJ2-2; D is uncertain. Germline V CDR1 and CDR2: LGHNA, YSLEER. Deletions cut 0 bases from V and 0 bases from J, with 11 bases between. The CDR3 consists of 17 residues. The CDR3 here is CASSQDQASSNTGELFF. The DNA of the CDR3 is TGCGCCAGCAGCCAAGATCAGGCTAGTTCGAACACCGGGGAGCTGTTTTTT.

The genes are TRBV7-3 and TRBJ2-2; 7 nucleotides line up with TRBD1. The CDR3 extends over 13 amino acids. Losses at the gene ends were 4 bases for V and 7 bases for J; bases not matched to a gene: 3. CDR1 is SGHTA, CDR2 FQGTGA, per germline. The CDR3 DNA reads TGTGCCAGCAGCTCAGGGACAGTCGGGGAGCTGTTTTTT. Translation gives CASSSGTVGELFF.

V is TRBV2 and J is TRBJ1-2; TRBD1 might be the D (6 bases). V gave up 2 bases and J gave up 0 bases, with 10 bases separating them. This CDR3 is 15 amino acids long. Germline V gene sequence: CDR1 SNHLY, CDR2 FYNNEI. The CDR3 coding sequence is TGTGCCAGCAGTGAACTGACAGGTTCTAACTATGGCTACACCTTC. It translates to CASSELTGSNYGYTF.

DNA of the CDR3: TGTGCCAGCAGATCGGGAGTTTCGGGCACTGAAGCTTTCTTT. Encoded protein: CASRSGVSGTEAFF. The J gene is TRBJ1-1, the V gene TRBV9; D is unresolved. The CDR3 contains 14 residues. Germline CDR1 reads SGDLS; CDR2 reads YYNGEE. The V gene lost 5 bases and the J gene lost 4 bases, with 15 bases spanning the gap.